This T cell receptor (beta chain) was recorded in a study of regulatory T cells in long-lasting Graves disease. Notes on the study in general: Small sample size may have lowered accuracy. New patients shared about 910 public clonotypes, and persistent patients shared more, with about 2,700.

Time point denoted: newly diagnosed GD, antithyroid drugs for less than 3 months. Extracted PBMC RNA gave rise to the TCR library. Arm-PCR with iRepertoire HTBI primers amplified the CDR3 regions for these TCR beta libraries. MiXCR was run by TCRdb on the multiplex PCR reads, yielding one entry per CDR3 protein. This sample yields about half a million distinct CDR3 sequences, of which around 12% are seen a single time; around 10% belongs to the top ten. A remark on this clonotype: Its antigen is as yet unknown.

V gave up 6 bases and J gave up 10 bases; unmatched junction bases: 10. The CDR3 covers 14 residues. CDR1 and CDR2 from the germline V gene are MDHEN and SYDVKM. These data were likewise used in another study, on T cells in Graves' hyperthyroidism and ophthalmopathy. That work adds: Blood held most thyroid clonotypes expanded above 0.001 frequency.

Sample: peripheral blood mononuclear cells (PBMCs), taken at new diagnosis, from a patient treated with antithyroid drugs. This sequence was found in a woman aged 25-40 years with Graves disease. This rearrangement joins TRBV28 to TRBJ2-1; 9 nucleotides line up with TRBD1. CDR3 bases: TGTGCCAGCAGCCTGACGGGACAGGGCTACGAGCAGTTCTTC. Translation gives CASSLTGQGYEQFF.